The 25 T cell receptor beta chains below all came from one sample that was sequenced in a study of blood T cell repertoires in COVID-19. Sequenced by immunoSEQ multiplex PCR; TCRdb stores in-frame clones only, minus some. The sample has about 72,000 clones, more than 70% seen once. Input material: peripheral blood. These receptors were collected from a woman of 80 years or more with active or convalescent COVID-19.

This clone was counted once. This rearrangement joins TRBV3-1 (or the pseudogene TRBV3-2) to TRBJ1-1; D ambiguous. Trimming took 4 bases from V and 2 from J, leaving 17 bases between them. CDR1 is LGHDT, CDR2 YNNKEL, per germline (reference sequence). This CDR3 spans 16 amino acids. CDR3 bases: TGTGCCAGCAGCCCGGTCGGTTCTCTTTTAAACACTGAAGCTTTCTTT. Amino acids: CASSPVGSLLNTEAFF.

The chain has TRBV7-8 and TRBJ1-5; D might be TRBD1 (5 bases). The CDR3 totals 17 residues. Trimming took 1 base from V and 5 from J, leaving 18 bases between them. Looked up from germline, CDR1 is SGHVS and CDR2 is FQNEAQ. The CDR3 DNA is TGTGCCAGCAGCTTAGGCGGGTGGGGGACTCGGGATCAGCCCCAGCATTTT. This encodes CASSLGGWGTRDQPQHF.

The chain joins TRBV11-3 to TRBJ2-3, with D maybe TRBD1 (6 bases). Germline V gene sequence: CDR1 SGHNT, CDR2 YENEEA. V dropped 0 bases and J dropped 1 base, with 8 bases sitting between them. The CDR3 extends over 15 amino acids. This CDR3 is CASSLEGGGTDTQYF. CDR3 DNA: TGTGCCAGCAGCTTAGAAGGGGGAGGCACAGATACGCAGTATTTT. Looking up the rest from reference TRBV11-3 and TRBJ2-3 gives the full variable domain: EAGVVQSPRYKIIEKKQPVAFWCNPISGHNTLYWYLQNLGQGPELLIRYENEEAVDDSQLPKDRFSAERLKGVDSTLKIQPAELGDSAVYLCASSLEGGGTDTQYFGPGTRLTVL.

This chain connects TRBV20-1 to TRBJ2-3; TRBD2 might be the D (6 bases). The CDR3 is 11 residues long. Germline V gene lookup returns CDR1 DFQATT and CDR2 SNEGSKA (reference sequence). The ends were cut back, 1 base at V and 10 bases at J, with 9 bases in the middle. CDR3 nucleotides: TGCAGTGCTAGAGCGGACTACCCGCAGTATTTT. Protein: CSARADYPQYF.

The CDR3 bases are TGTGCCAGCAGCCCCGCTCGACTAGCGGGGAAATCCACAGATACGCAGTATTTT. Encoded protein: CASSPARLAGKSTDTQYF. The chain couples TRBV11-2 to TRBJ2-3, with 11 bases matching TRBD2. The CDR3 runs 18 residues. Germline V CDR1 and CDR2: SGHAT, FQNNGV. J lost 2 bases, V lost 5 bases, and 12 bases had no gene match.

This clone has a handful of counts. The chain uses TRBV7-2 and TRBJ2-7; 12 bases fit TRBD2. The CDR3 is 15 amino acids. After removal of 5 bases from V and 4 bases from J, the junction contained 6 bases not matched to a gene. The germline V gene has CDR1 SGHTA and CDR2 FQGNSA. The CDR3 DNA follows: TGTGCCAGCAGCCCCGCTAGCGGGGGGGCATACGAGCAGTACTTC. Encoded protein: CASSPASGGAYEQYF.

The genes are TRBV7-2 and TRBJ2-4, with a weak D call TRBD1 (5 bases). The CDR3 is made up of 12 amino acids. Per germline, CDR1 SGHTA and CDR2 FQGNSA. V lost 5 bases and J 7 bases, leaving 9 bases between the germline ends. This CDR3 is CASSLKGNIQYF. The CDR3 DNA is TGTGCCAGCAGCCTTAAGGGGAACATTCAGTACTTC.

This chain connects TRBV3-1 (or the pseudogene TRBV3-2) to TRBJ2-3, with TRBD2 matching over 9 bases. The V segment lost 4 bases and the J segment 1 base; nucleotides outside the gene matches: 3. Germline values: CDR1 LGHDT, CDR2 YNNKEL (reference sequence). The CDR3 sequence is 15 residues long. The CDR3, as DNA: TGTGCCAGCAGCCCAATAGCGGGGGGCACAGATACGCAGTATTTT. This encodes CASSPIAGGTDTQYF.

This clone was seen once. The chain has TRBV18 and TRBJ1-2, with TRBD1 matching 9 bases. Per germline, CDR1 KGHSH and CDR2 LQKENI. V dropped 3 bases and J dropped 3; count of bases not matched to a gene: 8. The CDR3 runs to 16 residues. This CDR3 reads CASSPLVRDRDYGYTF. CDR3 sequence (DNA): TGTGCCAGCTCACCTCTGGTACGGGACAGGGACTATGGCTACACCTTC.

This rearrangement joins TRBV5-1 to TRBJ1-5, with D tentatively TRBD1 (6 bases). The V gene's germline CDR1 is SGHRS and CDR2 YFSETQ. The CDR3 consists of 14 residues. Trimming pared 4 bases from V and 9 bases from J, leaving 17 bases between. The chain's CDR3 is CASSETGTSGPQHF. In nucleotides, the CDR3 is TGCGCCAGCAGCGAAACAGGGACCTCGGGGCCCCAGCATTTT.

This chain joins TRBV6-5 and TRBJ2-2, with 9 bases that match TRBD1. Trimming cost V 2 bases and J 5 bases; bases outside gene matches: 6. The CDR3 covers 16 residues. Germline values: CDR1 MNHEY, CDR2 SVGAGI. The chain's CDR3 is CASSYGTGLETGELFF. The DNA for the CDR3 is TGTGCCAGCAGTTACGGGACAGGGCTAGAGACCGGGGAGCTGTTTTTT.

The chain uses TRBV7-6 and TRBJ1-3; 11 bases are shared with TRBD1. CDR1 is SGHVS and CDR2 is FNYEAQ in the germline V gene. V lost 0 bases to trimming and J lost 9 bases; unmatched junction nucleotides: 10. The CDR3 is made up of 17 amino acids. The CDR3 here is CASSLAFGQGAVGTIYF. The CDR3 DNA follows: TGTGCCAGCAGCTTAGCCTTCGGACAGGGGGCCGTAGGCACCATATATTTT.

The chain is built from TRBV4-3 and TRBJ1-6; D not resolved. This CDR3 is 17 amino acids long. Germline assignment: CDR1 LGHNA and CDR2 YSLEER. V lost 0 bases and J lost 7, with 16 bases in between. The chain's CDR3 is CASSQDFRGDRNSPLHF. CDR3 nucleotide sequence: TGCGCCAGCAGCCAAGATTTCCGCGGTGACCGGAATTCACCCCTCCACTTT.

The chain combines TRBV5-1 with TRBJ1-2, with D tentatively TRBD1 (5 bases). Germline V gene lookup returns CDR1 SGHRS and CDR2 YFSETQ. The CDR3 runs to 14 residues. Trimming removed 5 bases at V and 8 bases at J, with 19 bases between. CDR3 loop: CASSRTGGGEGYTF. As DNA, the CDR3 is TGCGCCAGCAGTCGCACGGGGGGAGGAGAAGGCTACACCTTC.

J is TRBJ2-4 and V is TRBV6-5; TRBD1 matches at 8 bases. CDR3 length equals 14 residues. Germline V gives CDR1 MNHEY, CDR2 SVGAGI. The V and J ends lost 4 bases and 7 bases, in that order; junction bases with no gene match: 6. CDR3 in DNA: TGTGCCAGCAGTTCCCGGACAGGGAGGAACATTCAGTACTTC. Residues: CASSSRTGRNIQYF.

The CDR3 spells CASSQLGQGSGYTF. The CDR3 region has the DNA TGTGCCAGCAGCCAGTTGGGTCAGGGCAGCGGCTACACCTTC. The chain has TRBV27 and TRBJ1-2, with D possibly being TRBD1 (5 bases). Trimming pared 6 bases from V and 8 bases from J, leaving 19 bases between. CDR1 and CDR2 (germline): MNHEY, SMNVEV (reference sequence). The CDR3 extends over 14 amino acids.

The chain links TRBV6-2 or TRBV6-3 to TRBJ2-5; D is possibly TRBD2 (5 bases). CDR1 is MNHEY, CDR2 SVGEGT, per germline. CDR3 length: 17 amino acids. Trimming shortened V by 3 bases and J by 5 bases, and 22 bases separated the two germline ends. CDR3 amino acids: CASSYGRGGSGLETQYF. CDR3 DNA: TGTGCCAGCAGTTATGGGCGAGGTGGTTCGGGGTTGGAGACCCAGTACTTC.

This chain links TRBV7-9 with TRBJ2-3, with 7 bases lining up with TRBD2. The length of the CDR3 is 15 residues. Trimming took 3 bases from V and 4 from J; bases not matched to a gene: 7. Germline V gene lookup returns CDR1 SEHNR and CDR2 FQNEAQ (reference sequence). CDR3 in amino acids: CASSFPGGGADTQYF. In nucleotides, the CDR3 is TGTGCCAGCAGCTTCCCCGGGGGAGGGGCAGATACGCAGTATTTT.

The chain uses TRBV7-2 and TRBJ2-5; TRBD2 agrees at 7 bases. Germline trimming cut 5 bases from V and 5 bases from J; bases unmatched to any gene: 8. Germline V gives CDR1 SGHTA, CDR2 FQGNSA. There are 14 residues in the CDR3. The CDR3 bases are TGTGCCAGCAGCCCCTATCAGGGAGGGGAGACCCAGTACTTC. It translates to CASSPYQGGETQYF. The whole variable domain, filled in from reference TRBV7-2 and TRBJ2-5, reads GAGVSQSPSNKVTEKGKDVELRCDPISGHTALYWYRQSLGQGLEFLIYFQGNSAPDKSGLPSDRFSAERTGGSVSTLTIQRTQQEDSAVYLCASSPYQGGETQYFGPGTRLLVL.

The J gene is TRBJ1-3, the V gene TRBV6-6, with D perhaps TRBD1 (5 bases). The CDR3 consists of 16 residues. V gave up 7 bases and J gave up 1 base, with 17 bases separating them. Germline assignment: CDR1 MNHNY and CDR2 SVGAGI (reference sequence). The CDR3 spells CASTGGGTLSGNTIYF. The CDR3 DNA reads TGTGCCAGCACCGGGGGGGGGACTCTTTCTGGAAACACCATATATTTT.

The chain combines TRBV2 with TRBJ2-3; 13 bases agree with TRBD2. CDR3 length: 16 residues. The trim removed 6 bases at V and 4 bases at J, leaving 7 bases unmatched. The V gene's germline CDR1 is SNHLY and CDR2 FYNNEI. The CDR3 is CASRPTSGGASDTQYF. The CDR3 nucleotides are TGTGCCAGCAGACCAACTAGCGGGGGGGCCTCAGATACGCAGTATTTT. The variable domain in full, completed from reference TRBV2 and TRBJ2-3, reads EPEVTQTPSHQVTQMGQEVILRCVPISNHLYFYWYRQILGQKVEFLVSFYNNEISEKSEIFDDQFSVERPDGSNFTLKIRSTKLEDSAMYFCASRPTSGGASDTQYFGPGTRLTVL.

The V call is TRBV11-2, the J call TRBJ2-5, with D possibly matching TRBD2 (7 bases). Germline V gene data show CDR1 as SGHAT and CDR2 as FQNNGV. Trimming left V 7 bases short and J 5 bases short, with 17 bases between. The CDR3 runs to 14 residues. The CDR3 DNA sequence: TGTGCCAGCACCCAGACGGGGGGCCCTGAGACCCAGTACTTC. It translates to CASTQTGGPETQYF.

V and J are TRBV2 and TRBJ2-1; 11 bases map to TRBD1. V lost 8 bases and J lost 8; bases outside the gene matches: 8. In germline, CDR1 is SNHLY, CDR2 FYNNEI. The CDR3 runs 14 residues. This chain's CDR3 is CASAPGQGDHEQFF. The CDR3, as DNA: TGTGCCAGCGCACCGGGACAGGGGGATCATGAGCAGTTCTTC.

CDR3 sequence: CASPTDLYSNQPQHF. CDR3 DNA sequence: TGTGCCAGCCCGACAGACCTCTATAGCAATCAGCCCCAGCATTTT. The chain has TRBV19 and TRBJ1-5; D might be TRBD1 (5 bases). CDR3 length: 15 amino acids. Germline V gives CDR1 LNHDA, CDR2 SQIVND (reference sequence). Deletions cut 9 bases from V and 0 bases from J, with 15 bases between.

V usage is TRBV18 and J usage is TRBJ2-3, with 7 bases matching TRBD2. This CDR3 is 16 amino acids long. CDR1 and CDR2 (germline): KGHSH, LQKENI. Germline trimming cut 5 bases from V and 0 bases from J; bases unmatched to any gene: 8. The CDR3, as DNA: TGTGCCAGCTCATCCAGTGGGGAGGGTAGCACAGATACGCAGTATTTT. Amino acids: CASSSSGEGSTDTQYF.